Reported below is one TCR beta chain. What it binds is unknown. The source of the sample is a study of CD8+ T cells in alopecia areata. General observations from the study: Scalp data also include sequences from resident alphabeta T cells of normal skin. Greater clonality was observed in lesional scalp samples, especially alopecia totalis/universalis, versus normal scalp. Many expanded lesional clones persisted during tofacitinib (in both scalp and blood).

Indicated treatment: oral pan-JAK inhibitor, 5-10 mg twice daily. Extraction of RNA preceded its reverse transcription into cDNA, which served as the sequencing template. The table came from immunoSEQ multiplex PCR; TCRdb's copy has only in-frame clones and leaves some out. The sample has fewer than 200,000 clones, roughly three fifths seen once; the top ten hold roughly 13%. Sequenced material: CD8+ T cells sorted from blood, taken at week 24, from a patient treated with tofacitinib. This clonotype was sampled from a human donor with alopecia areata.

The CDR3 DNA is TGCGCCAGCAGCCAAGGTGGGGCAGTCTCTGGCTACACCTTC. Its protein product is CASSQGGAVSGYTF. The chain employs TRBV4-1 and TRBJ1-2; D may be TRBD1 (5 bases). V dropped 1 base and J dropped 7 bases, with 13 bases sitting between them. CDR1 and CDR2 (germline): MGHRA, YSYEKL. This CDR3 region has 14 residues.